This TCR beta chain was identified in a study of blood T cell repertoires in COVID-19. Clones were sequenced by immunoSEQ multiplex PCR, and TCRdb holds only the in-frame ones, with some missing. The sample contains about 87,000 clones, roughly nine tenths of which appear only once. As to this clone: One end of the junction varies from germline; a read error may be responsible.

The CDR3 covers 14 residues. The germline V gene has CDR1 SSHAT and CDR2 FNYEAQ (reference sequence). The material sequenced was peripheral blood. This chain links TRBV7-7 with TRBJ2-5; 9 nucleotides line up with TRBD1. The sequence was obtained from a woman aged 80 or older with active COVID-19. The CDR3 loop is CASSLDRGSETQYF. CDR3 nucleotides: TGTGCTAGCAGCTTAGACAGGGGGTCGGAGACCCAGTACTTC.